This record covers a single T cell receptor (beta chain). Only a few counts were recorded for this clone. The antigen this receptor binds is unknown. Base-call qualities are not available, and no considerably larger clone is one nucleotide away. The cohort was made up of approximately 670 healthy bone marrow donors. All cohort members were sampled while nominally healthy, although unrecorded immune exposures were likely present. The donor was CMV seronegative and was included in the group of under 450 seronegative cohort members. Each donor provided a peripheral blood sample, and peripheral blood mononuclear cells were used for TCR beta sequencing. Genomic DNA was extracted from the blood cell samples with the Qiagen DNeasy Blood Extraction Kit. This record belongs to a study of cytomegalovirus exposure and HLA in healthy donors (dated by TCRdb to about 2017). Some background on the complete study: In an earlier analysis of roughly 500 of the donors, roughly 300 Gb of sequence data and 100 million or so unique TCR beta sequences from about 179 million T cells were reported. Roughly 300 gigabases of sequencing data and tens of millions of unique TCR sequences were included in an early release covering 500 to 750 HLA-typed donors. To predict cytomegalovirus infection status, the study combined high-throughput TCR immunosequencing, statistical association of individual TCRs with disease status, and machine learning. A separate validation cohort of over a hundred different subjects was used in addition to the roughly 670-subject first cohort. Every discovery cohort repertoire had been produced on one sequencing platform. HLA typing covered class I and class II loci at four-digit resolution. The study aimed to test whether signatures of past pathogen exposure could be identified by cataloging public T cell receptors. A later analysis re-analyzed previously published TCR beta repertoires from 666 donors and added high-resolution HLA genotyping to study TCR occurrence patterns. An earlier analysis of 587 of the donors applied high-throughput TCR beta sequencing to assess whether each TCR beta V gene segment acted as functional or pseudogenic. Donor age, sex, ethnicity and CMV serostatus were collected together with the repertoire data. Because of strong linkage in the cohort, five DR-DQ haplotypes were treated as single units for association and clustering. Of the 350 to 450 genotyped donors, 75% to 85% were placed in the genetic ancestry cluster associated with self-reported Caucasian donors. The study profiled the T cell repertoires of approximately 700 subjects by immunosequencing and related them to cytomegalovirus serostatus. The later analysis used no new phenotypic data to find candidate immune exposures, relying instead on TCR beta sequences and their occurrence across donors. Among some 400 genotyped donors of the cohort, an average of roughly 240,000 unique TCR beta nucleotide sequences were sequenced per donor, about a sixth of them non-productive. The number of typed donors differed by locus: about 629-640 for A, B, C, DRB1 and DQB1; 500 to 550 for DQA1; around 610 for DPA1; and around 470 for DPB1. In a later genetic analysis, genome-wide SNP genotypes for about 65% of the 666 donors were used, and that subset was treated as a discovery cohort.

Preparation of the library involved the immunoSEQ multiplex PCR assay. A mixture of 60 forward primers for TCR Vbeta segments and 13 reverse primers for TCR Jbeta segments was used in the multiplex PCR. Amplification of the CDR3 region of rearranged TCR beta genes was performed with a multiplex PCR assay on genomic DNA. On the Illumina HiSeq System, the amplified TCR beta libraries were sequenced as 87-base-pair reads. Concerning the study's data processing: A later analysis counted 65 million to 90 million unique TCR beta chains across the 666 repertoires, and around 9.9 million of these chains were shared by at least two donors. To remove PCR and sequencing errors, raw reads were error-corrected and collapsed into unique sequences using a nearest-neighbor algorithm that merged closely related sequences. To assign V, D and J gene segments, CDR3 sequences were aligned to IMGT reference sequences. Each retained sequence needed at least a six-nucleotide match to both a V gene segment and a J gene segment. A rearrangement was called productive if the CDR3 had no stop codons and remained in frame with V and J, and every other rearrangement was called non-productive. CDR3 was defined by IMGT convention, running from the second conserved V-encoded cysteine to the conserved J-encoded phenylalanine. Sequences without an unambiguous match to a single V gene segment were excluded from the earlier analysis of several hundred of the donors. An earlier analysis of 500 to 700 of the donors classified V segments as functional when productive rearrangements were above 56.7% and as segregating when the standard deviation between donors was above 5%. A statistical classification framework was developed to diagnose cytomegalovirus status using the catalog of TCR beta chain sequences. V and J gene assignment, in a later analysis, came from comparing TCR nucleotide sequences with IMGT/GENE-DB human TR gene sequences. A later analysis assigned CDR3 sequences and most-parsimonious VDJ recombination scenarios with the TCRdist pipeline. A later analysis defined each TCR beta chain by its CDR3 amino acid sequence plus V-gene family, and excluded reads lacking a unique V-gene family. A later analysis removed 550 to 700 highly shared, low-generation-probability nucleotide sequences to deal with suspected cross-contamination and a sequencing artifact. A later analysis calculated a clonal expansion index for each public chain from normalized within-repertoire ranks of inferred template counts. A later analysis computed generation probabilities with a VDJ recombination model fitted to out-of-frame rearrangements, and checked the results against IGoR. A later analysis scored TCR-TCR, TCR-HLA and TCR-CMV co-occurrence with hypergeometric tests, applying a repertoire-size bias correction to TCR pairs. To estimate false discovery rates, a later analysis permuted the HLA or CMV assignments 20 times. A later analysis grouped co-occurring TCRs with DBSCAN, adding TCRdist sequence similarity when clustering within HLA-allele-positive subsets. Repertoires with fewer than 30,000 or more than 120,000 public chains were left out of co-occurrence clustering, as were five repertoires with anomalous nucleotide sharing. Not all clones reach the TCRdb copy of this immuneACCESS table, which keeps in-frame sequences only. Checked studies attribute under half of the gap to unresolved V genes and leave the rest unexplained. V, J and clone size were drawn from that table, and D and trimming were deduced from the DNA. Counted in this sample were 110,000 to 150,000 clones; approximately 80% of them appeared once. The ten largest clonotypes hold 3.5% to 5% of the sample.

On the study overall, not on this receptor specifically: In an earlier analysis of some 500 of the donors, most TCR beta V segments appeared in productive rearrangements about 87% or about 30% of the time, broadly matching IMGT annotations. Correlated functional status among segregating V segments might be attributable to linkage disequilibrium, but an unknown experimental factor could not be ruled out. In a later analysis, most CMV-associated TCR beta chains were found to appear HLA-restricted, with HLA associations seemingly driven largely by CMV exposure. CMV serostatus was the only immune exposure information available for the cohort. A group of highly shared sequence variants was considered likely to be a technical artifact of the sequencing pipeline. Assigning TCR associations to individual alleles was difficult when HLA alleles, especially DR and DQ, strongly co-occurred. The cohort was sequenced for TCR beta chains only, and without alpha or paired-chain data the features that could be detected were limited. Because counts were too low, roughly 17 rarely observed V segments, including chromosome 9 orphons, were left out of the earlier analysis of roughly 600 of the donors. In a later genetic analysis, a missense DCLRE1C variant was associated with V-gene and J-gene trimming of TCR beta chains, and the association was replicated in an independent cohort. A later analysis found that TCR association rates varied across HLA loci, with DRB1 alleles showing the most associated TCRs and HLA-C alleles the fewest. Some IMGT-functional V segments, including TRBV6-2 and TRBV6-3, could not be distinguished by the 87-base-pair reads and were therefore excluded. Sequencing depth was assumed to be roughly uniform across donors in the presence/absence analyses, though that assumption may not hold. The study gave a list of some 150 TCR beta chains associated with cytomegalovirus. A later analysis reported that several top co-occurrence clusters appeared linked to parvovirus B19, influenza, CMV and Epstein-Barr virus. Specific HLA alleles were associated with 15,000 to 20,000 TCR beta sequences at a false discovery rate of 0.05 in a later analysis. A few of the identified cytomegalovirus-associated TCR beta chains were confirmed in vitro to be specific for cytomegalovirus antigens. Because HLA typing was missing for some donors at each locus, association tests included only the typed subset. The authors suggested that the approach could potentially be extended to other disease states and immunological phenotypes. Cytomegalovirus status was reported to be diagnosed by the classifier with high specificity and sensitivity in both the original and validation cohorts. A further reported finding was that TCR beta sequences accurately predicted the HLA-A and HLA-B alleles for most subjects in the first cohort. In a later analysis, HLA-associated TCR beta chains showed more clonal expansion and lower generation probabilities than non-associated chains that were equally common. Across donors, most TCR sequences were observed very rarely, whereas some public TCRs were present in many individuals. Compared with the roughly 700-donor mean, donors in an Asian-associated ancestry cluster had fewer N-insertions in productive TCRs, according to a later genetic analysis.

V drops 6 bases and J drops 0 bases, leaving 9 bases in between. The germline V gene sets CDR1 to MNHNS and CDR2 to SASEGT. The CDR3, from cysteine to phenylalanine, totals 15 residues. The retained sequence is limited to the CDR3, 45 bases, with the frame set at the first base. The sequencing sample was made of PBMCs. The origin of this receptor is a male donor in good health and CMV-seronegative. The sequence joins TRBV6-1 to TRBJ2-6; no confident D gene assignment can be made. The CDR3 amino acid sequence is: CASSREISGANVLTF. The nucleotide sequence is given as TGTGCCAGCAGCCGAGAGATCTCTGGGGCCAACGTCCTGACTTTC.